The 29 T cell receptor beta chains listed next were all sequenced from one sample in a study of cytomegalovirus exposure and HLA in healthy donors. With 60 Vbeta and 13 Jbeta primers, the PCR was carried out. Produced via immunoSEQ multiplex PCR; TCRdb's table is partial and in-frame only. Altogether around 300,000 clones are present, 70% to 90% being singletons, with the ten largest covering about 2.5%. Input material: PBMCs. Receptors were obtained from a woman aged 18-30 years in good health and CMV-seronegative.

The chain joins TRBV27 to TRBJ1-1; D is undetermined. With 6 bases removed from V and 1 base from J, the gap between germline ends came to 9 bases. The CDR3 length is 13 residues. Germline V gives CDR1 MNHEY, CDR2 SMNVEV (reference sequence). The DNA for the CDR3 is TGTGCCAGCAGGAGGGTGGGGAACACTGAAGCTTTCTTT. Protein sequence: CASRRVGNTEAFF.

This clone appeared a few times. This chain joins TRBV11-3 and TRBJ2-7; no firm D call. The CDR3 sequence is 14 residues long. Germline-derived CDR1 and CDR2 are SGHNT and YENEEA. Between the trimmed V and J ends, which lost 1 base and 2 bases, there was a span of 9 bases. CDR3 region: CASSLGGGTYEQYF. DNA of the CDR3: TGTGCCAGCAGCTTAGGTGGCGGAACCTACGAGCAGTACTTC. The complete variable domain, with remaining parts taken from reference TRBV11-3 and TRBJ2-7, reads EAGVVQSPRYKIIEKKQPVAFWCNPISGHNTLYWYLQNLGQGPELLIRYENEEAVDDSQLPKDRFSAERLKGVDSTLKIQPAELGDSAVYLCASSLGGGTYEQYFGPGTRLTVT.

The chain carries TRBV28 and TRBJ2-7; perhaps TRBD2 as D (5 bases). The CDR3 runs to 14 residues. Germline V gene lookup returns CDR1 MDHEN and CDR2 SYDVKM. Between the trimmed V and J ends, which lost 7 bases and 0 bases, there was a span of 13 bases. The chain's CDR3 is CASTRVSASYEQYF. In nucleotides, the CDR3 is TGTGCCAGCACCCGGGTTAGCGCCTCCTACGAGCAGTACTTC.

This rearrangement joins TRBV25-1 to TRBJ2-7; tentatively, D is TRBD1 (7 bases). Germline assignment: CDR1 MGHDK and CDR2 SYGVNS. The CDR3 totals 14 residues. The V gene lost 4 bases and the J gene lost 2 bases, with 12 bases spanning the gap. CDR3 region: CASSGQGGPYEQYF. CDR3 in DNA: TGTGCCAGCAGTGGGCAGGGGGGACCCTACGAGCAGTACTTC.

The chain's CDR3 is CASSFLDRGGSYEQYF. The CDR3 DNA reads as TGTGCCAGCTCATTCCTCGACAGGGGGGGATCCTACGAGCAGTACTTC. The J gene is TRBJ2-7, the V gene TRBV18; 9 nucleotides align to TRBD1. Germline V gene sequence: CDR1 KGHSH, CDR2 LQKENI. The V and J ends lost 5 bases and 1 base, in that order; junction bases with no gene match: 9. CDR3 size: 16 residues.

The chain links TRBV1 to TRBJ2-3; the table's D call, TRBD2, was not checked against the DNA. TRBV1 is an annotated pseudogene. The CDR3 length is 16 residues. CDR3 sequence: CTSSRELAGGGDTQYF. For the CDR3, the DNA is TGCACCAGCAGCCGAGAATTAGCGGGGGGCGGGGATACGCAGTATTTT.

The chain carries TRBV9 and TRBJ1-5; D gene unclear. Trimming cost V 3 bases and J 0 bases, with 7 bases left between them. Germline V gene lookup returns CDR1 SGDLS and CDR2 YYNGEE. CDR3 size: 14 residues. The CDR3 region is CASSASNSNQPQHF. As DNA, the CDR3 is TGTGCCAGCAGCGCCTCTAATAGCAATCAGCCCCAGCATTTT.

The V gene is TRBV6-5, the J gene TRBJ2-7, with 10 bases matching TRBD1. V shed 3 bases and J 3 bases; nucleotides not matched to a gene: 5. Germline CDR1 MNHEY, CDR2 SVGAGI. This CDR3 contains 15 residues. The CDR3 nucleotides read TGTGCCAGCAGTTATGAGCGGACAGGGGGCTACGAGCAGTACTTC. It codes for CASSYERTGGYEQYF.

This clone was detected once. This chain links TRBV19 with TRBJ1-1; a weak D match, TRBD1 (6 bases). Germline values: CDR1 LNHDA, CDR2 SQIVND (reference sequence). The length of the CDR3 is 15 residues. Between the trimmed V and J ends, which lost 4 bases and 1 base, there was a span of 13 bases. The CDR3 here is CASSKGVRENTEAFF. The DNA for the CDR3 is TGTGCCAGTAGTAAGGGGGTCAGGGAGAACACTGAAGCTTTCTTT. The whole variable domain, remainder taken from reference TRBV19 and TRBJ1-1, is DGGITQSPKYLFRKEGQNVTLSCEQNLNHDAMYWYRQDPGQGLRLIYYSQIVNDFQKGDIAEGYSVSREKKESFPLTVTSAQKNPTAFYLCASSKGVRENTEAFFGQGTRLTVV.

The chain couples TRBV13 to TRBJ2-7; 13 nucleotides line up with TRBD2. The CDR3 has 16 amino acids. CDR1 and CDR2 (germline): PRHDT, FYEKMQ (reference sequence). Losses at the gene ends were 2 bases for V and 7 bases for J; bases not matched to a gene: 8. The CDR3 spells CASSLTSGGAVKEQYF. The CDR3 DNA sequence: TGTGCCAGCAGCTTAACTAGCGGGGGGGCTGTCAAGGAGCAGTACTTC.

The J gene is TRBJ1-5, the V gene TRBV30; 8 bases line up with TRBD1. Germline trimming cut 1 base from V and 7 bases from J; bases unmatched to any gene: 6. The CDR3 length is 14 residues. Per the germline V gene, CDR1 is GTSNPN and CDR2 is SVGIG (reference sequence). The CDR3 nucleotides read TGTGCCTGGAGTGCGACACAGGGGGAACAGCCCCAGCATTTT. This encodes CAWSATQGEQPQHF.

The chain links TRBV15 to TRBJ1-3, with 9 bases identical to TRBD1. The V gene end was trimmed by 0 bases and the J gene end by 0 bases; junction bases not matched to a gene: 3. The CDR3 has 17 amino acids. The germline gives CDR1 LNHNV, CDR2 YYDKDF (reference sequence). CDR3 nucleotide sequence: TGTGCCACCAGCAGAGATGGGACAGGGTTCTCTGGAAACACCATATATTTT. Translated: CATSRDGTGFSGNTIYF.

The CDR3 spells CASSLTGTPGHGGYTF. The CDR3 DNA sequence: TGTGCCAGCAGCTTGACAGGGACGCCAGGTCATGGTGGCTACACCTTC. The J gene is TRBJ1-2, the V gene TRBV7-9; 7 nucleotides agree with TRBD1. There are 16 residues in the CDR3. After removal of 3 bases from V and 7 bases from J, the junction contained 14 bases not matched to a gene. CDR1 is SEHNR, CDR2 FQNEAQ, per germline (reference sequence).

The sample holds one count of this clone. The V gene is TRBV6-5, the J gene TRBJ2-2, with a possible D match to TRBD2 (5 bases). The CDR3 is 16 residues long. V was shortened by 2 bases and J by 4 bases, with 14 bases between the two germline ends. Germline V lookup: CDR1 MNHEY, CDR2 SVGAGI. CDR3 amino acids: CASSYPHGDRTGELFF. As DNA, the CDR3 is TGTGCCAGCAGTTACCCACACGGGGATCGCACCGGGGAGCTGTTTTTT.

This clone was counted a few times. The sample carries other DNA sequences with the same CDR3. V gene TRBV6-4 combines with J gene TRBJ2-3; a weak D match, TRBD2 (6 bases). The ends were cut back, 0 bases at V and 1 base at J, with 8 bases in the middle. Germline V gene data show CDR1 as MRHNA and CDR2 as SNTAGT. This CDR3 is built from 15 residues. The CDR3 DNA follows: TGTGCCAGCAGTGACTCTGGCGGGGGCACAGATACGCAGTATTTT. This encodes CASSDSGGGTDTQYF.

This chain uses TRBV27 with TRBJ1-1, with TRBD1 identical over 8 bases. CDR3 size: 15 residues. J gave up 3 bases and V 4 bases, and 7 bases lay outside the gene matches. Germline V gene data show CDR1 as MNHEY and CDR2 as SMNVEV (reference sequence). Here the CDR3 reads CASSSQGAQDTEAFF. As DNA, the CDR3 is TGTGCCAGCAGTTCCCAGGGGGCGCAGGACACTGAAGCTTTCTTT.

In this sample, this clone turned up a few times. The J gene is TRBJ2-3, the V gene TRBV12-5, with 12 bases identical to TRBD2. Germline V gene lookup returns CDR1 LGHNT and CDR2 FRNRAP. V was pared by 0 bases and J by 6 bases, with 13 bases of the junction left unmatched. The CDR3 sequence is 19 residues long. In DNA, the CDR3 is TGTGCTAGTGGTTTGGTAAGATTGACTAGCGGGGGACCGGGGGATACGCAGTATTTT. Protein sequence: CASGLVRLTSGGPGDTQYF.

This chain connects TRBV6-5 to TRBJ1-6, with unresolved D. CDR1 MNHEY and CDR2 SVGAGI come from the germline V gene. This CDR3 has 14 amino acids. V was cut by 4 bases and J by 8 bases, with 12 bases left in between. The CDR3 DNA reads TGTGCCAGCAGTTCGCCCAGGCCCTATTCACCCCTCCACTTT. Its protein is CASSSPRPYSPLHF.

CDR3 sequence reads: CASSLRQGAQETQYF. CDR3 nucleotide sequence: TGTGCCAGCAGCTTGAGGCAGGGGGCTCAAGAGACCCAGTACTTC. The V gene is TRBV5-4, the J gene TRBJ2-5; TRBD1 aligns across 8 bases. There are 15 residues in the CDR3. Germline V gene sequence: CDR1 SGHNT, CDR2 YYREEE (reference sequence). Germline trimming cut 1 base from V and 2 bases from J; bases unmatched to any gene: 4.

A remark on this clone: An end of the junction does not agree with germline; a read error may underlie this. The chain has TRBV19 and TRBJ1-1, with 7 positions matching TRBD1. The CDR3 extends over 14 amino acids. The V gene's germline CDR1 is LNHDA and CDR2 SQIVND (reference sequence). For the CDR3, the DNA is TGTGCCAGTATGGGGACAGTGATGAACACTGAAGTTTTCTTT. Translation gives CASMGTVMNTEVFF.

The rearrangement joins TRBV2 to TRBJ1-1; possible D gene TRBD1, 6 bases. Per germline, CDR1 SNHLY and CDR2 FYNNEI. Trimming removed 7 bases at V and 5 bases at J, with 17 bases between. This CDR3 has 14 amino acids. The CDR3 sequence: CASKKDSSYTEAFF. As DNA, the CDR3 is TGTGCCAGCAAAAAGGACAGTTCGTATACTGAAGCTTTCTTT.

The chain couples TRBV30 to TRBJ2-7; 8 nucleotides match TRBD1. V lost 2 bases and J lost 1; bases outside the gene matches: 10. Germline V gene data show CDR1 as GTSNPN and CDR2 as SVGIG (reference sequence). This CDR3 contains 16 residues. CDR3 DNA sequence: TGTGCCTGGAGTCCCCCCCGACAGGGGAGGTCCTACGAGCAGTACTTC. This gives the protein CAWSPPRQGRSYEQYF.

This clone appeared once. V usage is TRBV2 and J usage is TRBJ1-1, with D maybe TRBD1 (6 bases). This CDR3 is built from 13 residues. Germline CDR1 is SNHLY and CDR2 is FYNNEI. Trimming cost V 8 bases and J 1 base, with 11 bases left between them. This chain's CDR3 is CASVQGWNTEAFF. Written as DNA, the CDR3 is TGTGCCAGCGTTCAGGGGTGGAACACTGAAGCTTTCTTT.

This chain joins TRBV5-1 and TRBJ1-1, with 7 bases that match TRBD1. CDR1 and CDR2 (germline): SGHRS, YFSETQ. This CDR3 contains 14 residues. V gave up 4 bases and J gave up 1 base; unmatched junction bases: 4. CDR3 loop: CASSPDRENTEAFF. Here the CDR3 DNA reads TGCGCCAGCAGCCCAGACAGGGAGAACACTGAAGCTTTCTTT.

V and J are TRBV13 and TRBJ2-4; D is unclear. The CDR3 runs 16 residues. The V end was cut by 0 bases, the J end by 8 bases, with 17 bases between. Germline V gives CDR1 PRHDT, CDR2 FYEKMQ (reference sequence). CDR3 in amino acids: CASSLGGKPTQDIQYF. Written as DNA, the CDR3 is TGTGCCAGCAGCTTAGGCGGAAAGCCGACTCAAGACATTCAGTACTTC. Full variable domain (outside the CDR3, taken from reference TRBV13 and TRBJ2-4): AAGVIQSPRHLIKEKRETATLKCYPIPRHDTVYWYQQGPGQDPQFLISFYEKMQSDKGSIPDRFSAQQFSDYHSELNMSSLELGDSALYFCASSLGGKPTQDIQYFGAGTRLSVL.

A note on this clone: A read error may account for a junction end that differs from germline. The chain carries TRBV5-1 and TRBJ2-7; 7 bases map to TRBD2. Germline CDR1 is SGHRS and CDR2 is YFSETQ. The CDR3 sequence is 11 residues long. Written as DNA, the CDR3 is TGCGCCAGCAGCAGCGGGACGGAAACCCTCTTC. It codes for CASSSGTETLF. The variable domain in full, completed from reference TRBV5-1 and TRBJ2-7, reads KAGVTQTPRYLIKTRGQQVTLSCSPISGHRSVSWYQQTPGQGLQFLFEYFSETQRNKGNFPGRFSGRQFSNSRSEMNVSTLELGDSALYLCASSSGTETLFGPGTRLTVT.

This chain links TRBV5-1 with TRBJ2-7, with 8 positions matching TRBD1. CDR3 size: 14 residues. V was clipped by 6 bases and J by 1 base; unmatched bases: 6. Germline CDR1 reads SGHRS; CDR2 reads YFSETQ. In DNA, the CDR3 is TGCGCCAGCACCCAACAGGGGGTTTCCTACGAGCAGTACTTC. Protein product: CASTQQGVSYEQYF.

The chain combines TRBV5-1 with TRBJ2-7; 7 bases are shared with TRBD2. The junction had 10 bases not matched to a gene; V was cut back by 1 base and J by 3 bases. This CDR3 comprises 16 residues. Germline loops: CDR1 SGHRS, CDR2 YFSETQ. CDR3 nucleotide sequence: TGCGCCAGCAGCTTGCGATATGGGCGGGGGAACTACGAGCAGTACTTC. This gives the protein CASSLRYGRGNYEQYF.

V gene TRBV13 combines with J gene TRBJ2-7; D unresolved. The V end was cut by 4 bases, the J end by 3 bases, with 4 bases between. The CDR3 is 11 residues long. CDR1 and CDR2 from the germline V gene are PRHDT and FYEKMQ (reference sequence). This CDR3 reads CASSSNYEQYF. DNA of the CDR3: TGTGCCAGCAGCTCCAACTACGAGCAGTACTTC.